This T cell receptor (beta chain) was captured in a study of human T cells and chemical hapten exposure. TCRdb re-called the RACE reads with MiXCR, one entry per CDR3 protein. The sample consists of 38,000 or so distinct CDR3 sequences, 7.5% to 9% of them appearing once. Note on this clonotype: No antigen is known for it.

CDR3 size: 14 residues. Trimming removed 5 bases from V and 0 bases from J, with 11 bases in between. Looked up from germline, CDR1 is SQVTM and CDR2 is ANQGSEA. Overall study results and limits: Having alopecia, donors may respond immunologically unlike healthy people.

Stated time point: pre-sensitization, week 0. The sample's treatment: therapeutic diphenylcyclopropenone sensitization with weekly scalp DPC. Sequencing was performed on whole blood, taken in connection with sensitization to the hapten diphenylcyclopropenone (DPC). The V gene is TRBV29-1, the J gene TRBJ2-1; a possible D gene is TRBD1 (6 bases). The sequence came from a woman in her fifties or sixties with alopecia areata. Some clones in this sample may be carry-over from other donors' samples. This chain's CDR3 is CSVRDTSSYNEQFF. Here the CDR3 DNA reads TGCAGCGTTAGGGACACAAGCTCCTACAATGAGCAGTTCTTC.